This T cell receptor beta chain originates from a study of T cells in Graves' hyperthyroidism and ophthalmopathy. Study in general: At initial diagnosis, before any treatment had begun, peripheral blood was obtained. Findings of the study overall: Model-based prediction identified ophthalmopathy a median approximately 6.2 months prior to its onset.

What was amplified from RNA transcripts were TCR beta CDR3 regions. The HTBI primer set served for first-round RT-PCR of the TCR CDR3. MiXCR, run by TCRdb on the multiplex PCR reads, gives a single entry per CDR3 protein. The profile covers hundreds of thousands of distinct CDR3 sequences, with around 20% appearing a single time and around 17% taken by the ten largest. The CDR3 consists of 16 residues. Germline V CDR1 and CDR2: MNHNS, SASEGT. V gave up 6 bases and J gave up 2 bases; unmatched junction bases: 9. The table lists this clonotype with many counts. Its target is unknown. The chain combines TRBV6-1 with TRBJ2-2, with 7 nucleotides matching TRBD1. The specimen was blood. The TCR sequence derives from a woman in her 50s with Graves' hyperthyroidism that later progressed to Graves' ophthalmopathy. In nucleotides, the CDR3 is TGTGCCAGCAGCTACATAGACAGGGACAACACCGGGGAGCTGTTTTTT. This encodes CASSYIDRDNTGELFF.